This entry describes one T cell receptor (beta chain). The PCR employed 60 Vbeta primers together with 13 Jbeta primers. Data came from immunoSEQ multiplex PCR; TCRdb stores just in-frame clones and leaves some out. The data contain about 150,000 clones, 65% to 85% of them singletons. Deletions cut 1 base from V and 5 bases from J, with 8 bases between. This CDR3 comprises 14 residues. From germline, CDR1 is MGHRA and CDR2 YSYEKL. The sample originates from a study of cytomegalovirus exposure and HLA in healthy donors. Overall study: Among fewer than 500 genotyped donors, around 81% fell in the Caucasian-associated ancestry cluster.

The V call is TRBV4-1, the J call TRBJ1-4, with a weak D call TRBD1 (5 bases). Sequenced input: PBMCs. The clonotype was recovered from a man in his forties or fifties in good health and CMV-seropositive. CDR3 in DNA: TGCGCCAGCAGCCAAGGGGGGGTAAATGAAAAACTGTTTTTT. Protein sequence: CASSQGGVNEKLFF.